The source of this T cell receptor beta chain is a study of CD8+ T cells in alopecia areata. About the study: A regimen of oral tofacitinib, 5 to 10 mg twice daily, was given to treated patients. General study points: Especially in alopecia totalis/universalis, lesional scalp showed greater clonality than normal scalp did. The study found TCR sharing across patients less clear than in mice, possibly for HLA reasons.

Patients with alopecia areata provided lesional scalp punch biopsies as well as peripheral blood. Once RNA had been extracted, it was reverse transcribed into cDNA to act as the sequencing template. The data were produced by immunoSEQ multiplex PCR, yet TCRdb's version contains in-frame clones alone and is incomplete. The data show hundreds of thousands of clones, roughly two thirds seen once. CDR1 and CDR2 from the germline V gene are GTSNPN and SVGIG (reference sequence). Deletions cut 0 bases from V and 3 bases from J, with 12 bases between. The CDR3 is 15 amino acids. With regard to this clone: Its antigen is as yet unknown.

This receptor was taken from a human donor with alopecia areata. The chain joins TRBV30 to TRBJ2-1; D gene uncertain. The sequencing here drew on CD4+ T cells sorted from blood, taken at week 0. The CDR3 sequence: CAWSVGQSYYNEQFF. Here the CDR3 DNA reads TGTGCCTGGAGTGTAGGCCAGAGTTACTACAATGAGCAGTTCTTC.